This T cell receptor beta chain originates from a study of neurological immune-mediated disorders. Study findings and constraints: Whereas HTLV-1-associated myelopathy showed the most TCR clonal expansion, multiple sclerosis showed the least, with levels below those of healthy controls.

There are many counts of this clonotype. Its antigen remains unidentified. The CDR3 loop spans 16 amino acids. The germline V gene encodes CDR1 DFQATT and CDR2 SNEGSKA (reference sequence). V shed 4 bases and J 0 bases; nucleotides not matched to a gene: 6. The unsorted libraries were produced from 2 million PBMCs held at -80 C. cDNA was made by 5'RACE with 10-nucleotide random UMIs. Whenever a sequencing run was performed, it yielded over 190 million TCR-beta sequences from 15-18 subjects. TCRdb passed the 5' RACE reads through MiXCR, listing each CDR3 protein once. The sample lists roughly 50,000 distinct CDR3 sequences; over 20% were seen once.

The TCR was taken from a woman in her seventies in good health. This chain uses TRBV20-1 with TRBJ2-3; TRBD2 matches at 11 bases. Sequencing used PBMCs. The CDR3 nucleotides are TGCAGTGCTACCCCTAGCGGGAGGCCGAGCACAGATACGCAGTATTTT. It specifies CSATPSGRPSTDTQYF.